Listed below are T cell receptor beta chains from one sample, sequenced in a study of T cells in Graves' hyperthyroidism and ophthalmopathy. TCRdb used MiXCR to reprocess the multiplex PCR reads, holding one entry per CDR3 protein. Found here are approximately 630,000 distinct CDR3 sequences, under 20% of them singletons; the top ten hold 3.5% to 4%. Source material: blood. All receptors derive from a woman aged 25 to 39 with Graves' hyperthyroidism. CDR3s include the opening cysteine and the closing phenylalanine or tryptophan.

TRBV20-1	TRBJ1-5	CSARDELRQPQHF
TRBV28	TRBJ2-7	CASIPASAGSYEQYF
TRBV7-2	TRBJ2-4	CASSPRQRAKNIQYF
TRBV20-1	TRBJ1-1	CSARDLAGGGRAEAFF
TRBV28	TRBJ2-1	CASVITGTSFHNEQFF
TRBV14	TRBJ1-1	CASSQGEGYESTEAFF
TRBV5-1	TRBJ2-1	CASSLAEGPYNEQFF
TRBV12-3/TRBV12-4	TRBJ2-1	CASGLDYNEQFF
TRBV13	TRBJ2-1	CASSPEAGAPNEQFF
TRBV20-1	TRBJ2-5	CSAPGGGVETQYF